The rows below give T cell receptor beta chains drawn from one sample of a study of blood T cell repertoires in COVID-19. The method was immunoSEQ multiplex PCR; TCRdb's version includes in-frame clones alone and lacks a portion of them. The table includes about 70,000 clones, around 83% detected once. Sequencing used peripheral blood. These receptors all stem from a woman at least 80 years old with acute or convalescent COVID-19. CDR3s include the opening cysteine and the closing phenylalanine or tryptophan. Fields, in order: J gene, V gene, D gene, clone size, CDR3 protein, CDR3 DNA. The D gene is left open where the match is weak. Some rows have no size entry. The others give once, few or many, or a class for an expanded clone.

J gene: TRBJ2-5; V gene: TRBV2; D gene: TRBD2; clone size: once; CDR3 protein: CAGRTSGQETQYF; CDR3 DNA: TGTGCCGGCAGGACTAGCGGCCAAGAGACCCAGTACTTC
J gene: TRBJ2-3; V gene: TRBV12-3/TRBV12-4; D gene: -; clone size: -; CDR3 protein: CASSFRDTQYF; CDR3 DNA: TGTGCCAGCAGTTTCCGAGATACGCAGTATTTT
J gene: TRBJ1-1; V gene: TRBV10-2; D gene: -; clone size: -; CDR3 protein: CASSESRDTEAFF; CDR3 DNA: TGCGCCAGCAGTGAGTCGAGAGACACTGAAGCTTTCTTT
J gene: TRBJ1-2; V gene: TRBV7-9; D gene: -; clone size: many; CDR3 protein: CASSLMQGNYGYTF; CDR3 DNA: TGTGCCAGCAGCTTAATGCAGGGGAACTATGGCTACACCTTC
J gene: TRBJ2-3; V gene: TRBV11-1; D gene: -; clone size: -; CDR3 protein: CASSRTGNRDTQYF; CDR3 DNA: TGTGCCAGCAGCCGCACAGGGAACCGAGATACGCAGTATTTT
J gene: TRBJ2-2; V gene: TRBV11-2; D gene: -; clone size: -; CDR3 protein: CASSLGGREVLFF; CDR3 DNA: TGTGCCAGCAGCTTAGGGGGTAGGGAGGTGCTGTTTTTT
J gene: TRBJ2-1; V gene: TRBV5-5; D gene: TRBD1; clone size: -; CDR3 protein: CASSVPDRGSYNEQFF; CDR3 DNA: TGTGCCAGCAGCGTCCCGGACAGGGGGAGCTACAATGAGCAGTTCTTC
J gene: TRBJ2-3; V gene: TRBV6-5; D gene: -; clone size: -; CDR3 protein: CASSSYSSTDTQYF; CDR3 DNA: TGTGCCAGCAGTTCCTACTCTAGCACAGATACGCAGTATTTT
J gene: TRBJ1-1; V gene: TRBV6-2/TRBV6-3; D gene: TRBD1; clone size: -; CDR3 protein: CASSYWTGYREAFF; CDR3 DNA: TGTGCCAGCAGTTATTGGACAGGGTACCGTGAAGCTTTCTTT
J gene: TRBJ1-4; V gene: TRBV5-4; D gene: TRBD1; clone size: -; CDR3 protein: CASSSDRGSTNEKLFF; CDR3 DNA: TGTGCCAGCAGCTCGGACAGGGGGTCAACTAATGAAAAACTGTTTTTT
J gene: TRBJ1-3; V gene: TRBV18; D gene: TRBD1; clone size: -; CDR3 protein: CASSLGTAKSGNTIYF; CDR3 DNA: TGTGCCAGCTCACTCGGGACAGCAAAATCTGGAAACACCATATATTTT
J gene: TRBJ1-3; V gene: TRBV5-6; D gene: TRBD1; clone size: -; CDR3 protein: CASSLARTGRSGNTIYF; CDR3 DNA: TGTGCCAGCAGCTTGGCCAGGACAGGCCGCTCTGGAAACACCATATATTTT
J gene: TRBJ1-1; V gene: TRBV2; D gene: -; clone size: -; CDR3 protein: CASNEVRTAGNTEAFF; CDR3 DNA: TGTGCCAGCAATGAAGTCCGGACCGCGGGGAACACTGAAGCTTTCTTT
J gene: TRBJ1-5; V gene: TRBV19; D gene: -; clone size: -; CDR3 protein: CASRQDVNSRQPQHF; CDR3 DNA: TGTGCCAGTAGACAGGACGTTAATTCCCGGCAGCCCCAGCATTTT